One and the same sample provided the 24 T cell receptor beta chains below, sequenced in a study of blood T cell repertoires in COVID-19. Profiling relied on immunoSEQ multiplex PCR, and the TCRdb table lists in-frame clones only, not all of them. Here the sample spans 360,000 or so clones, approximately 89% being singletons. Sequenced sample: peripheral blood. The receptor source for this set is a woman aged 55-69 years with COVID-19, enrolled during active disease.

The CDR3 nucleotides are TGTGCCAGCAGTGGACAGGGGGCTGTTGACACTGAAGCTTTCTTT. Its protein product is CASSGQGAVDTEAFF. The chain employs TRBV27 and TRBJ1-1, with TRBD1 matching 11 bases. Germline CDR1 is MNHEY and CDR2 is SMNVEV (reference sequence). This CDR3 contains 15 residues. The junction had 5 bases not matched to a gene; V was cut back by 5 bases and J by 3 bases.

J is TRBJ2-4 and V is TRBV19; 9 bases map to TRBD2. After removal of 5 bases from V and 5 bases from J, the junction contained 13 bases not matched to a gene. CDR1 and CDR2 from the germline V gene are LNHDA and SQIVND (reference sequence). There are 17 residues in the CDR3. CDR3 coding DNA: TGTGCCAGTAGTTCTCCGGGAGCGGGGGGAACCGAAAACATTCAGTACTTC. Protein product: CASSSPGAGGTENIQYF.

DNA of the CDR3: TGTGCCAGCAGCAAAGCGCTTCCCGGGGTGGAGTGGAATGAGCAGTTCTTC. Protein sequence: CASSKALPGVEWNEQFF. This chain uses TRBV21-1 with TRBJ2-1; TRBD2 is the table's D call, not checked against the DNA. TRBV21-1 is an annotated pseudogene. The CDR3 spans 17 residues.

V usage is TRBV19 and J usage is TRBJ1-5; maybe TRBD1 (6 bases). Trimming cost V 7 bases and J 6 bases, with 19 bases left between them. The CDR3 runs to 15 residues. CDR1 is LNHDA and CDR2 is SQIVND in the germline V gene (reference sequence). The CDR3, as DNA: TGTGCCAGTAATGAGGTCAGCTCAGGGGTTCAGCCCCAGCATTTT. This gives the protein CASNEVSSGVQPQHF. Filled out from reference TRBV19 and TRBJ1-5, the complete variable domain reads DGGITQSPKYLFRKEGQNVTLSCEQNLNHDAMYWYRQDPGQGLRLIYYSQIVNDFQKGDIAEGYSVSREKKESFPLTVTSAQKNPTAFYLCASNEVSSGVQPQHFGDGTRLSIL.

This chain uses TRBV9 with TRBJ1-2, with D tentatively TRBD1 (5 bases). There are 16 residues in the CDR3. Germline-derived CDR1 and CDR2 are SGDLS and YYNGEE. The V gene lost 1 base and the J gene lost 4 bases, with 17 bases spanning the gap. This chain's CDR3 is CASSVRASGGPYGYTF. DNA for the CDR3: TGTGCCAGCAGCGTAAGGGCCTCCGGGGGACCCTATGGCTACACCTTC.

The chain combines TRBV3-1 (or the pseudogene TRBV3-2) with TRBJ2-2; unclear D gene. This CDR3 has 17 amino acids. V lost 0 bases, J lost 4 bases, and 15 bases lay in between. Germline V lookup: CDR1 LGHDT, CDR2 YNNKEL (reference sequence). The CDR3 DNA is TGTGCCAGCAGCCAAGATCGGAGACTGGAATTCACCGGGGAGCTGTTTTTT. It codes for CASSQDRRLEFTGELFF.

This clone was seen once. In the same sample, other DNA sequences code for this CDR3. This chain uses TRBV5-1 with TRBJ1-5, with TRBD1 matching over 9 bases. This CDR3 has 14 amino acids. Germline assignment: CDR1 SGHRS and CDR2 YFSETQ. The junction had 3 bases not matched to a gene; V was cut back by 4 bases and J by 4 bases. As DNA, the CDR3 is TGCGCCAGCAGCCTTGGGACAGGGAATCAGCCCCAGCATTTT. This codes for CASSLGTGNQPQHF. Together with reference TRBV5-1 and TRBJ1-5, the CDR3 gives the full variable domain: KAGVTQTPRYLIKTRGQQVTLSCSPISGHRSVSWYQQTPGQGLQFLFEYFSETQRNKGNFPGRFSGRQFSNSRSEMNVSTLELGDSALYLCASSLGTGNQPQHFGDGTRLSIL.

V usage is TRBV5-1 and J usage is TRBJ1-4; no definite D call. Trimming took 0 bases from V and 3 from J, leaving 9 bases between them. The CDR3 contains 15 residues. Per germline, CDR1 SGHRS and CDR2 YFSETQ. CDR3 in amino acids: CASSLESLANEKLFF. CDR3 bases: TGCGCCAGCAGCTTGGAGTCATTAGCTAATGAAAAACTGTTTTTT.

The gene calls are TRBV5-5 and TRBJ1-1; D remains unclear. The germline V gene encodes CDR1 SGHKS and CDR2 YYEKEE (reference sequence). V was trimmed by 0 bases and J by 2 bases, leaving 11 bases between them. The CDR3 length is 15 residues. The CDR3 region is CASSLAGRINTEAFF. The CDR3 DNA reads as TGTGCCAGCAGCTTGGCAGGCCGAATAAACACTGAAGCTTTCTTT.

The gene calls are TRBV9 and TRBJ2-3, with 7 positions matching TRBD1. V lost 0 bases, J lost 9 bases, and 4 bases stayed unmatched. Germline V gives CDR1 SGDLS, CDR2 YYNGEE. CDR3 length equals 13 residues. The CDR3 nucleotides read TGTGCCAGCAGCGTAGGCGGACAGGACACGCAGTATTTT. This encodes CASSVGGQDTQYF.

This chain joins TRBV6-6 and TRBJ2-3, with D possibly TRBD1 on 6 matching bases. V was cut by 2 bases and J by 5 bases, with 14 bases left in between. Germline CDR1 is MNHNY and CDR2 is SVGAGI (reference sequence). This CDR3 region has 15 residues. This chain's CDR3 is CASSYGGQQRDTQYF. The CDR3 DNA is TGTGCCAGCAGTTACGGGGGCCAACAGAGAGATACGCAGTATTTT.

The J gene is TRBJ2-7, the V gene TRBV5-5; 14 bases map to TRBD2. V trimming: 1 base; J trimming: 3 bases; junction bases outside the gene matches: 3. The CDR3 is 16 amino acids. In germline, CDR1 is SGHKS, CDR2 YYEKEE (reference sequence). This CDR3 reads CASSLSGTSGGYEQYF. Written as DNA, the CDR3 is TGTGCCAGCAGCTTGTCCGGGACTAGCGGGGGCTACGAGCAGTACTTC.

V is TRBV28 and J is TRBJ2-7; TRBD1 matches 7 bases. The CDR3 runs to 16 residues. V lost 2 bases and J lost 7; bases outside the gene matches: 14. Per germline, CDR1 MDHEN and CDR2 SYDVKM. The CDR3 region has the DNA TGTGCCAGCAGTTTAGCCGGGACAGAAACCTCTCGAGAGCAGTACTTC. It translates to CASSLAGTETSREQYF.

The CDR3 coding sequence is TGTGCCAGTAGTAGCTCCGGGACAGGGGATGAAAAACTGTTTTTT. Encoded protein: CASSSSGTGDEKLFF. The gene calls are TRBV19 and TRBJ1-4; TRBD1 matches at 10 bases. The CDR3 is 15 residues long. J lost 6 bases, V lost 4 bases, and 5 bases had no gene match. Germline V lookup: CDR1 LNHDA, CDR2 SQIVND (reference sequence).

The chain has TRBV13 and TRBJ1-2; 7 bases line up with TRBD1. The germline V gene encodes CDR1 PRHDT and CDR2 FYEKMQ (reference sequence). The junction had 13 bases not matched to a gene; V was cut back by 10 bases and J by 8 bases. The CDR3 covers 13 residues. CDR3 coding DNA: TGTGCCACCACCCTCTCGACAGGGCAAGGCTACACCTTC. Protein product: CATTLSTGQGYTF.

This sequence joins TRBV12-3 or TRBV12-4 and TRBJ1-6; maybe TRBD1 (6 bases). This CDR3 contains 12 residues. V was cut by 5 bases and J by 9 bases, with 8 bases left in between. This CDR3 reads CASSAQGSPLHF. CDR3 sequence (DNA): TGTGCCAGCAGTGCACAGGGTTCACCCCTCCACTTT.

The V gene is TRBV5-1, the J gene TRBJ1-1, with a possible D match to TRBD1 (6 bases). Germline V gene lookup returns CDR1 SGHRS and CDR2 YFSETQ. V was clipped by 0 bases and J by 5 bases, with 8 bases between them. This CDR3 is 13 amino acids long. DNA of the CDR3: TGCGCCAGCAGCTTGGACAGGGTAACTGAAGCTTTCTTT. Translated: CASSLDRVTEAFF. The full variable domain, its missing parts supplied by reference TRBV5-1 and TRBJ1-1, is KAGVTQTPRYLIKTRGQQVTLSCSPISGHRSVSWYQQTPGQGLQFLFEYFSETQRNKGNFPGRFSGRQFSNSRSEMNVSTLELGDSALYLCASSLDRVTEAFFGQGTRLTVV.

The V gene is TRBV28, the J gene TRBJ2-4, with 7 nucleotides matching TRBD2. The CDR3 covers 13 residues. Germline loops: CDR1 MDHEN, CDR2 SYDVKM. After removal of 11 bases from V and 5 bases from J, the junction contained 9 bases not matched to a gene. In nucleotides, the CDR3 is TGTGCCTCGGAGCGGGGAAGGGAAAACATTCAGTACTTC. Protein: CASERGRENIQYF.

The gene calls are TRBV28 and TRBJ2-6; a weak D match, TRBD2 (5 bases). The V end lost 6 bases, the J end lost 2 bases, and 8 bases lay between the germline ends. Germline CDR1 MDHEN, CDR2 SYDVKM. There are 14 residues in the CDR3. CDR3: CASSEGPGANVLTF. DNA of the CDR3: TGTGCCAGCAGCGAGGGTCCTGGGGCCAACGTCCTGACTTTC.

The J gene is TRBJ2-1, the V gene TRBV18; 7 positions agree with TRBD2. This CDR3 has 14 amino acids. The V segment lost 3 bases and the J segment 4 bases; nucleotides outside the gene matches: 3. CDR1 is KGHSH, CDR2 LQKENI, per germline. The CDR3 is CASSPGAGYNEQFF. In DNA form, the CDR3 reads TGTGCCAGCTCACCGGGAGCGGGGTACAATGAGCAGTTCTTC.

The chain links TRBV6-5 to TRBJ1-6; D perhaps matches TRBD1 (5 bases). Germline CDR1 MNHEY, CDR2 SVGAGI. This CDR3 contains 15 residues. V lost 6 bases and J 7 bases, leaving 16 bases between the germline ends. Here the CDR3 reads CASRRRQGGNSPLHF. CDR3 DNA sequence: TGTGCCAGCAGAAGGAGGCAGGGAGGGAATTCACCCCTCCACTTT.

V and J are TRBV11-2 and TRBJ1-2; perhaps TRBD1 as D (6 bases). The CDR3 totals 15 residues. Germline assignment: CDR1 SGHAT and CDR2 FQNNGV. V lost 1 base, J lost 5 bases, and 14 bases lay in between. The CDR3 coding sequence is TGTGCCAGCAGCTTAGCCAGGGACACCTATTATGGCTACACCTTC. Protein: CASSLARDTYYGYTF.

The chain carries TRBV7-8 and TRBJ1-1; D call uncertain. The CDR3 has 15 residues. Trimming pared 2 bases from V and 4 bases from J, leaving 14 bases between. CDR1 is SGHVS and CDR2 is FQNEAQ in the germline V gene. CDR3 sequence (DNA): TGTGCCAGCAGCTTATCCGGGAACCCGAGCACTGAAGCTTTCTTT. Protein product: CASSLSGNPSTEAFF. Based on the CDR3 plus reference TRBV7-8 and TRBJ1-1, the full variable domain is GAGVSQSPRYKVAKRGQDVALRCDPISGHVSLFWYQQALGQGPEFLTYFQNEAQLDKSGLPSDRFFAERPEGSVSTLKIQRTQQEDSAVYLCASSLSGNPSTEAFFGQGTRLTVV.

The CDR3 protein is CASSLSDSLNTEAFF. The CDR3, as DNA: TGTGCCAGCAGTTTATCGGACAGCTTGAACACTGAAGCTTTCTTT. The rearrangement links TRBV28 to TRBJ1-1; possible D gene TRBD1, 6 bases. The V gene's germline CDR1 is MDHEN and CDR2 SYDVKM. The CDR3 is 15 amino acids. Trimming took 1 base from V and 0 from J, leaving 9 bases between them.